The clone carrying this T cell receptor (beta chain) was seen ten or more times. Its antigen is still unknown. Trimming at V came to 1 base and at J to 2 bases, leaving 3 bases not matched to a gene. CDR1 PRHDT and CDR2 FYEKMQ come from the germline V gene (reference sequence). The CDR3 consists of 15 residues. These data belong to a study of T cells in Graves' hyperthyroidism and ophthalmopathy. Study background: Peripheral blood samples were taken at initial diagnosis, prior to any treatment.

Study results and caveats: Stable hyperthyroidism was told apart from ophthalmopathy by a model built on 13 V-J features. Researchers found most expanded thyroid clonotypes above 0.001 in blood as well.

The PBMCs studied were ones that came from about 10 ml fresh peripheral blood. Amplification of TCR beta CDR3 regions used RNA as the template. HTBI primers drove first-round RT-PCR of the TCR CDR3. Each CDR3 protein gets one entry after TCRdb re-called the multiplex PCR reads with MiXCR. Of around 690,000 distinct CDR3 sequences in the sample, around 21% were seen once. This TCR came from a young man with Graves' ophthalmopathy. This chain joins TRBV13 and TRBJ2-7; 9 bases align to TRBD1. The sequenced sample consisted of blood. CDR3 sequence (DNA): TGTGCCAGCAGCTTAGAAGGACAGGGGACCTACGAGCAGTACTTC. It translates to CASSLEGQGTYEQYF.